Listed here are 17 T cell receptor beta chains from one sample, sequenced in a study of shared clonotypes between healthy human individuals. Assay: immunoSEQ multiplex PCR; the TCRdb copy retains only in-frame clones and omits some. This table has about 2 million clones, roughly 95% appearing once. CD45RO negativity and positive selection for CCR7 defined naive CD8 cells, a population that excluded terminally differentiated effector memory CD45RA+ cells. Sequenced sample: naive CD8+ T cells sorted from blood. These receptors were collected from a man younger than 35 in good health.

This clone was detected once. The rearrangement joins TRBV4-1 to TRBJ2-7; a weak D match, TRBD1 (5 bases). V dropped 1 base and J dropped 2 bases, with 15 bases sitting between them. The CDR3 totals 16 residues. CDR1 is MGHRA, CDR2 YSYEKL, per germline. CDR3 loop: CASSQVWQGLPYEQYF. CDR3 coding DNA: TGCGCCAGCAGCCAAGTCTGGCAGGGATTACCCTACGAGCAGTACTTC.

The V and J genes are TRBV28 and TRBJ2-1, with D hard to call. V gave up 5 bases and J gave up 10 bases, with 9 bases separating them. Germline V gene sequence: CDR1 MDHEN, CDR2 SYDVKM. This CDR3 contains 11 residues. CDR3 sequence: CASSILSEQFF. In DNA form, the CDR3 reads TGTGCCAGCAGTATTTTGTCGGAGCAGTTCTTC.

The chain uses TRBV4-1 and TRBJ1-1; 7 bases are a match to TRBD1. The CDR3 is 15 residues long. Germline V gives CDR1 MGHRA, CDR2 YSYEKL. The ends lost 2 bases at V and 5 bases at J; junction bases unmatched: 8. This chain's CDR3 is CASSQSVQGRTEAFF. CDR3 DNA sequence: TGCGCCAGCAGCCAATCCGTACAGGGGCGGACTGAAGCTTTCTTT.

This sequence joins TRBV2 and TRBJ2-1, with a weak D call TRBD2 (5 bases). The V gene's germline CDR1 is SNHLY and CDR2 FYNNEI. The V gene lost 0 bases and the J gene lost 6 bases, with 9 bases spanning the gap. The CDR3 sequence is 14 residues long. This chain's CDR3 is CASSEAGALNEQFF. The CDR3 nucleotides are TGTGCCAGCAGTGAAGCGGGAGCCCTCAATGAGCAGTTCTTC.

This clone was recorded only once. V and J are TRBV27 and TRBJ2-1; D is ambiguous. Germline V gene data show CDR1 as MNHEY and CDR2 as SMNVEV (reference sequence). This CDR3 region has 12 residues. V shed 5 bases and J shed 9 bases, with 11 bases lying between them. The CDR3 DNA is TGTGCCAGCAGTCCCTGGGGTGGTGAGCAGTTCTTC. Translating gives CASSPWGGEQFF.

This clone was found a few times. Other DNA sequences from this sample encode an identical CDR3 as well. The V and J genes are TRBV6-1 and TRBJ2-7; no definite D call. V was cut by 3 bases and J by 1 base, with 7 bases left in between. Germline-derived CDR1 and CDR2 are MNHNS and SASEGT. CDR3 length: 13 amino acids. The CDR3 nucleotides are TGTGCCAGCAGTGAGGGCACTTCCTACGAGCAGTACTTC. Protein sequence: CASSEGTSYEQYF.

The chain carries TRBV21-1 and TRBJ2-5; TRBD1 is taken as the D call from the table, unchecked against the DNA. TRBV21-1 constitutes a pseudogene. The CDR3 extends over 14 amino acids. The CDR3 coding sequence is TGTGCCAGCAGCAAAGCTGGACAGGGTTTAGCCCAGTACTTC. Translated: CASSKAGQGLAQYF.

This chain joins TRBV4-2 and TRBJ1-1; no firm D call. V was clipped by 2 bases and J by 0 bases, with 16 bases between them. CDR3 size: 17 residues. Germline CDR1 and CDR2: LGHNA and YNFKEQ. The CDR3 protein is CASSQSPSLGMNTEAFF. The CDR3 nucleotides are TGTGCCAGCAGCCAAAGTCCCTCCCTGGGAATGAACACTGAAGCTTTCTTT.

The chain carries TRBV19 and TRBJ1-4, with D possibly being TRBD1 (5 bases). The germline gives CDR1 LNHDA, CDR2 SQIVND (reference sequence). The CDR3 extends over 14 amino acids. V was trimmed by 5 bases and J by 7 bases, leaving 14 bases between them. The CDR3 DNA reads TGTGCCAGTAGTTCCCCAGGGTGGGCTGAAAAACTGTTTTTT. Translating gives CASSSPGWAEKLFF.

This clone was observed once. Germline is not matched at one junction end, which may reflect a read error. This sequence joins TRBV6-5 and TRBJ2-5; D unclear. CDR3 length equals 12 residues. The germline V gene encodes CDR1 MNHEY and CDR2 SVGAGI. As DNA, the CDR3 is TGTGCCATCAGTTACAGCTCCGAGACCCAGTACTTC. This encodes CAISYSSETQYF.

This chain uses TRBV5-3 with TRBJ1-2; D is possibly TRBD1 (5 bases). TRBV5-3 is flagged as an ORF with uncertain function. This CDR3 is built from 18 residues. Trimming removed 3 bases from V and 5 bases from J, with 26 bases in between. CDR3 amino acids: CARSYQGRPANTGYGYTF. The CDR3, as DNA: TGTGCCAGAAGCTACCAGGGACGCCCTGCGAACACGGGGTATGGCTACACCTTC.

The chain has TRBV5-4 and TRBJ1-4; D is perhaps TRBD1 (5 bases). Germline V gene lookup returns CDR1 SGHNT and CDR2 YYREEE (reference sequence). The CDR3 extends over 16 amino acids. The germline V and J ends were trimmed by 4 bases and 1 base, with 14 bases remaining between them. This CDR3 is CASSPGGGGTNEKLFF. As DNA, the CDR3 is TGTGCCAGCAGCCCAGGCGGGGGAGGAACTAATGAAAAACTGTTTTTT.

V is TRBV28 and J is TRBJ2-5; 11 nucleotides align to TRBD1. The CDR3 sequence is 17 residues long. Germline V gene lookup returns CDR1 MDHEN and CDR2 SYDVKM. The J segment lost 2 bases and the V segment lost 5 bases, leaving 10 bases of the junction unmatched. The CDR3 bases are TGTGCCAGCAGTCGGACAGGGGGCGTACTCCTTCAAGAGACCCAGTACTTC. Translation gives CASSRTGGVLLQETQYF. Full variable domain (missing parts from reference TRBV28 and TRBJ2-5): DVKVTQSSRYLVKRTGEKVFLECVQDMDHENMFWYRQDPGLGLRLIYFSYDVKMKEKGDIPEGYSVSREKKERFSLILESASTNQTSMYLCASSRTGGVLLQETQYFGPGTRLLVL.

Note on this clone: Other DNA sequences in this specimen translate into the identical CDR3. The V gene is TRBV27, the J gene TRBJ1-2; perhaps TRBD1 as D (5 bases). V dropped 3 bases and J dropped 3 bases, with 8 bases sitting between them. CDR3 length equals 13 residues. From germline, CDR1 is MNHEY and CDR2 SMNVEV (reference sequence). The CDR3 nucleotides are TGTGCCAGCAGTTTGGGACCTGACTATGGCTACACCTTC. Amino acid sequence: CASSLGPDYGYTF.

This sequence joins TRBV4-1 and TRBJ1-6, with D uncertain. CDR3 length equals 13 residues. Per the germline V gene, CDR1 is MGHRA and CDR2 is YSYEKL. Trimming pared 1 base from V and 13 bases from J, leaving 11 bases between. CDR3 in amino acids: CASSQVRGEPLHF. The CDR3 coding sequence is TGCGCCAGCAGCCAAGTCCGCGGGGAGCCCCTCCACTTT.

The chain couples TRBV27 to TRBJ2-7; 8 nucleotides line up with TRBD1. This CDR3 contains 14 residues. The trim removed 5 bases at V and 2 bases at J, leaving 5 bases unmatched. Germline CDR1 MNHEY, CDR2 SMNVEV (reference sequence). The CDR3 DNA reads TGTGCCAGCAGTCCCGAGGGACAGGCCTACGAGCAGTACTTC. Translated: CASSPEGQAYEQYF.

This clone was found a few times. Distinct nucleotide sequences in the sample also encode this CDR3. The chain combines TRBV25-1 with TRBJ2-5; D unclear. V was cut by 9 bases and J by 4 bases, with 3 bases left in between. Germline values: CDR1 MGHDK, CDR2 SYGVNS. The CDR3 is made up of 9 amino acids. The CDR3 reads CASGETQYF. For the CDR3, the DNA is TGTGCCAGTGGAGAGACCCAGTACTTC.